The clone carrying this T cell receptor (beta chain) was counted once. These data are taken from a study of blood T cell repertoires in COVID-19. Study summary: Specimens from acute and convalescent COVID-19 originated in the United States, Italy and Spain.

Trimming left V 4 bases short and J 4 bases short, with 8 bases between. The V gene's germline CDR1 is LNHDA and CDR2 SQIVND (reference sequence). The CDR3 totals 12 residues. This table comes from immunoSEQ multiplex PCR, and its TCRdb copy is limited to in-frame clones, with some not included. The sample has 250,000 to 350,000 clones; about 90% are singletons. The specimen was peripheral blood. The J gene is TRBJ2-7, the V gene TRBV19; D is unclear. This clonotype was obtained from a woman aged 50 to 65 who had recovered from COVID-19. The CDR3 coding sequence is TGTGCCAGTAGTAACGGGTGGTACGAGCAGTACTTC. This sequence encodes CASSNGWYEQYF.